This T cell receptor (beta chain) was recorded in a study of beta chain features in type 1 diabetes. This clone came up a few times. Its antigen is unknown. Study-wide results and caveats: Among all four CD4+ subsets, Type 1 diabetes patients had TCRB CDR3s that were moderately but significantly shorter.

Investigators reverse transcribed all isolated RNA, so they sequenced expressed TCRB transcripts. Libraries were prepared by immunoSEQ multiplex PCR; TCRdb keeps only in-frame clonotypes and omits some of them. The sample contains some 660,000 clones, more than 13% of which appear only once. CDR1 and CDR2 (germline): SGHRS, YFSETQ. The CDR3 runs to 15 residues. Trimming left V 0 bases short and J 2 bases short, with 10 bases between. The source is a man between 18 and 35 years old with type 1 diabetes. The chain employs TRBV5-1 and TRBJ2-3; no reliable D call. Sample: naive CD4+ T cells from blood. The CDR3 coding sequence is TGCGCCAGCAGCTTGGATGCCCGGGTCACAGATACGCAGTATTTT. It translates to CASSLDARVTDTQYF.